Shown below are 9 T cell receptor beta chains from a single sample sequenced in a study of blood T cell repertoires in COVID-19. Only in-frame clones appear in the TCRdb table, and some are missing; sequencing was by immunoSEQ multiplex PCR. This table has more than 110,000 clones, roughly 85% appearing once. Material: peripheral blood. The source is a man aged 55 to 69 with acute or convalescent COVID-19.

This chain uses TRBV4-2 with TRBJ2-3; D not resolved. This CDR3 has 13 amino acids. Germline V gene lookup returns CDR1 LGHNA and CDR2 YNFKEQ. V was clipped by 1 base and J by 4 bases, with 6 bases between them. The CDR3 loop is CASSQVDSDTQYF. In DNA, the CDR3 is TGTGCCAGCAGCCAAGTAGATTCAGATACGCAGTATTTT.

DNA for the CDR3: TGTGCCAGCAGCTCAGACTCGATCACCGGGGAGCTGTTTTTT. It yields the protein CASSSDSITGELFF. This chain connects TRBV7-2 to TRBJ2-2; D is ambiguous. This CDR3 spans 14 amino acids. V was trimmed by 4 bases and J by 4 bases, leaving 10 bases between them. Germline lookup yields CDR1 SGHTA and CDR2 FQGNSA.

This clone was counted a few times. The V call is TRBV18, the J call TRBJ1-1, with D possibly matching TRBD1 (6 bases). The CDR3 has 15 amino acids. Germline V gene data show CDR1 as KGHSH and CDR2 as LQKENI. The ends were cut back, 5 bases at V and 4 bases at J, with 17 bases in the middle. DNA for the CDR3: TGTGCCAGCTCAGCTGCCGGGACCAGGGGCACTGAAGCTTTCTTT. This gives the protein CASSAAGTRGTEAFF. Full variable domain (outside the CDR3, taken from reference TRBV18 and TRBJ1-1): NAGVMQNPRHLVRRRGQEARLRCSPMKGHSHVYWYRQLPEEGLKFMVYLQKENIIDESGMPKERFSAEFPKEGPSILRIQQVVRGDSAAYFCASSAAGTRGTEAFFGQGTRLTVV.

The chain employs TRBV27 and TRBJ1-5; TRBD1 matches 7 bases. Germline assignment: CDR1 MNHEY and CDR2 SMNVEV (reference sequence). V shed 6 bases and J 5 bases; nucleotides not matched to a gene: 7. The CDR3 extends over 14 amino acids. The CDR3 loop reads CASRATGYYQPQHF. CDR3 bases: TGTGCCAGCAGGGCGACAGGGTACTATCAGCCCCAGCATTTT.

The chain recombines TRBV2 with TRBJ1-4; TRBD1 aligns across 8 bases. Germline CDR1 SNHLY, CDR2 FYNNEI. The CDR3 runs 14 residues. V was pared by 10 bases and J by 8 bases, with 12 bases of the junction left unmatched. CDR3 loop: CATLTDRASEKLFF. CDR3 coding DNA: TGTGCCACTTTGACGGACAGGGCGTCGGAAAAACTGTTTTTT.

The chain recombines TRBV5-4 with TRBJ2-7; TRBD1 agrees at 7 bases. The CDR3 extends over 13 amino acids. CDR1 and CDR2 from the germline V gene are SGHNT and YYREEE (reference sequence). The V segment lost 4 bases and the J segment 2 bases; nucleotides outside the gene matches: 3. CDR3 DNA: TGTGCCAGCAGCCCGGGACAGACCTACGAGCAGTACTTC. Encoded protein: CASSPGQTYEQYF.

Only one count was recorded for this clone. DNA of the CDR3: TGTGCCAGCACTGGGGGCTACGGGGAGCTGTTTTTT. Amino acids: CASTGGYGELFF. The chain is built from TRBV7-9 and TRBJ2-2; D possibly corresponds to TRBD1 (6 bases). V was trimmed by 7 bases and J by 7 bases, leaving 10 bases between them. The CDR3 totals 12 residues. Germline values: CDR1 SEHNR, CDR2 FQNEAQ (reference sequence).

V gene TRBV6-2 or TRBV6-3 combines with J gene TRBJ2-2; D ambiguous. This CDR3 is built from 14 residues. The germline CDR1 and CDR2 sequences are MNHEY and SVGEGT. Trimming stripped 6 bases from V and 4 bases from J, with 12 bases between. CDR3 sequence (DNA): TGTGCCAGCAGCCCTCTAGTGTTCACCGGGGAGCTGTTTTTT. Its translation: CASSPLVFTGELFF.

Details on this clone: This CDR3 is also generated by other DNA sequences in the sample. The CDR3 bases are TGTGCCAGCAGCTTGGACATGAACACTGAAGCTTTCTTT. It translates to CASSLDMNTEAFF. The V call is TRBV5-4, the J call TRBJ1-1; D unclear. V was cut by 0 bases and J by 0 bases, with 3 bases left in between. There are 13 residues in the CDR3. Germline CDR1 SGHNT, CDR2 YYREEE (reference sequence).